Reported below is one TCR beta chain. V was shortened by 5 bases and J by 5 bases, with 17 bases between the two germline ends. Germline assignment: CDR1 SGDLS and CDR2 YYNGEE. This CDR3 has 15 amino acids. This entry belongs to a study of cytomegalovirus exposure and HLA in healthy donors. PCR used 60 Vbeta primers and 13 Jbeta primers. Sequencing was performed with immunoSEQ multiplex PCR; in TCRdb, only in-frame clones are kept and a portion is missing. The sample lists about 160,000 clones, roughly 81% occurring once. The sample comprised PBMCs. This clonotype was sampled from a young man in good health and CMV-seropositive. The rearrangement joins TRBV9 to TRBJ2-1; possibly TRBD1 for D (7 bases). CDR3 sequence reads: CASRRGGGGDNEQFF. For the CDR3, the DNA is TGTGCCAGCAGAAGAGGAGGGGGCGGGGACAATGAGCAGTTCTTC. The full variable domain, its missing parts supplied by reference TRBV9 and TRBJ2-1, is DSGVTQTPKHLITATGQRVTLRCSPRSGDLSVYWYQQSLDQGLQFLIQYYNGEERAKGNILERFSAQQFPDLHSELNLSSLELGDSALYFCASRRGGGGDNEQFFGPGTRLTVL.